The T cell receptor beta chain described here comes from a study of type 1 regulatory T cells. Study-level information: T-allo10 is an in vitro-generated, Tr1-enriched CD4 T cell product specific for alloantigen.

One entry per CDR3 protein, called by TCRdb with MiXCR from the reads. The data hold 6,300 or so distinct CDR3 sequences, with roughly a third observed a single time. General observations from the study: Type 1 regulatory T cells had a more restricted TCR repertoire than non-type 1 regulatory T cells.

This clonotype has just a few counts. No antigen is known for it. V lost 6 bases to trimming and J lost 4 bases; unmatched junction nucleotides: 10. The CDR3 sequence is 15 residues long. CDR1 SQVTM and CDR2 ANQGSEA come from the germline V gene. The sequenced sample was cultured type 1 regulatory T (Tr1) cells, either the whole culture or a sorted fraction (not recorded which). The TCR comes from a human donor in good health. J is TRBJ2-2 and V is TRBV29-1, with 8 bases aligning to TRBD2. The CDR3, as DNA: TGCAGCGTAGGCGCGGGGACTAGAGGCACCGGGGAGCTGTTTTTT. Amino acid sequence: CSVGAGTRGTGELFF.